A selection of T cell receptor beta chains follows, all from one sample in a study of shared clonotypes between healthy human individuals. Sequencing was performed with immunoSEQ multiplex PCR; in TCRdb, only in-frame clones are kept and a portion is missing. This sample has around 940,000 clones, with around 80% found just once. The sample comprised memory CD4+ T cells sorted from blood. These receptors were collected from a young man in good health. CDR3s include the opening cysteine and the closing phenylalanine or tryptophan. Each record gives: CDR3 protein, CDR3 DNA, J gene, D gene, clone size, V gene. D genes are given only for firm matches. The size field is filled for only some rows; it gives once, few, many or a size class.

CDR3 protein: CASSHAGTSGNEQFF; CDR3 DNA: TGCGCCAGCAGCCATGCCGGGACTAGCGGCAATGAGCAGTTCTTC; J gene: TRBJ2-1; D gene: TRBD2; clone size: NA; V gene: TRBV4-3
CDR3 protein: CASSPGQVSYEQYF; CDR3 DNA: TGCGCCAGCAGCCCCGGACAGGTCTCCTACGAGCAGTACTTC; J gene: TRBJ2-7; D gene: TRBD1; clone size: NA; V gene: TRBV5-1
CDR3 protein: CASSLSGGEQFF; CDR3 DNA: TGTGCCAGCAGCTTATCCGGGGGTGAGCAGTTCTTC; J gene: TRBJ2-1; D gene: NA; clone size: NA; V gene: TRBV7-9
CDR3 protein: CASGEGMRTDTQYF; CDR3 DNA: TGTGCCAGCGGGGAGGGAATGAGAACAGATACGCAGTATTTT; J gene: TRBJ2-3; D gene: TRBD2; clone size: NA; V gene: TRBV2
CDR3 protein: CASSSGDRGNEKLFF; CDR3 DNA: TGTGCCAGCAGTAGCGGAGATAGGGGGAATGAAAAACTGTTTTTT; J gene: TRBJ1-4; D gene: NA; clone size: NA; V gene: TRBV5-4
CDR3 protein: CASSHEQYF; CDR3 DNA: TGTGCCAGCAGCCACGAGCAGTACTTC; J gene: TRBJ2-7; D gene: NA; clone size: NA; V gene: TRBV27
CDR3 protein: CAGGRGKAYNEQFF; CDR3 DNA: TGTGCCGGGGGAAGGGGGAAAGCCTACAATGAGCAGTTCTTC; J gene: TRBJ2-1; D gene: NA; clone size: NA; V gene: TRBV7-8
CDR3 protein: CASSLGGPNSPLHF; CDR3 DNA: TGTGCCAGCAGCTTAGGGGGACCCAATTCACCCCTCCACTTT; J gene: TRBJ1-6; D gene: NA; clone size: few; V gene: TRBV7-2
CDR3 protein: CASSAPSGSLPKTQYF; CDR3 DNA: TGTGCCAGCAGCGCACCTAGCGGGAGCCTCCCGAAGACCCAGTACTTC; J gene: TRBJ2-5; D gene: TRBD2; clone size: NA; V gene: TRBV5-4
CDR3 protein: CASSSWGDSRYGYTF; CDR3 DNA: TGTGCCAGCAGCTCTTGGGGGGACTCGCGGTATGGCTACACCTTC; J gene: TRBJ1-2; D gene: NA; clone size: few; V gene: TRBV7-2
CDR3 protein: CAWNPGTGSETQYF; CDR3 DNA: TGTGCCTGGAACCCCGGGACAGGATCCGAGACCCAGTACTTC; J gene: TRBJ2-5; D gene: TRBD1; clone size: NA; V gene: TRBV30
CDR3 protein: CASSEAPGSVNEQFF; CDR3 DNA: TGTGCCAGCAGTGAAGCTCCGGGTTCCGTTAATGAGCAGTTCTTC; J gene: TRBJ2-1; D gene: NA; clone size: NA; V gene: TRBV2
CDR3 protein: CAWSVSPVDEKLFF; CDR3 DNA: TGTGCCTGGAGTGTATCTCCAGTAGACGAAAAACTGTTTTTT; J gene: TRBJ1-4; D gene: NA; clone size: NA; V gene: TRBV30
CDR3 protein: CASSLSRGGEAFF; CDR3 DNA: TGTGCCAGCAGTTTATCCAGGGGAGGTGAAGCTTTCTTT; J gene: TRBJ1-1; D gene: NA; clone size: NA; V gene: TRBV28
CDR3 protein: CASSQEWTEYGYTF; CDR3 DNA: TGCGCCAGCAGCCAAGAATGGACAGAGTATGGCTACACCTTC; J gene: TRBJ1-2; D gene: NA; clone size: NA; V gene: TRBV5-4
CDR3 protein: CASSPQGQGHEQFF; CDR3 DNA: TGTGCCAGCAGCCCGCAAGGGCAGGGACATGAGCAGTTCTTC; J gene: TRBJ2-1; D gene: NA; clone size: many; V gene: TRBV7-8
CDR3 protein: CASSFGLEAGTDTQYF; CDR3 DNA: TGTGCCAGCAGCTTCGGACTAGAAGCGGGAACAGATACGCAGTATTTT; J gene: TRBJ2-3; D gene: TRBD2; clone size: NA; V gene: TRBV5-4
CDR3 protein: CASSPQAGQNYGYTF; CDR3 DNA: TGTGCCAGCTCACCCCAGGCGGGACAGAACTATGGCTACACCTTC; J gene: TRBJ1-2; D gene: TRBD1; clone size: few; V gene: TRBV18
CDR3 protein: CASFQGGTQYF; CDR3 DNA: TGCGCCAGTTTTCAAGGGGGGACCCAGTACTTC; J gene: TRBJ2-5; D gene: NA; clone size: NA; V gene: TRBV10-2
CDR3 protein: CASSVSPEWYGTQYF; CDR3 DNA: TGTGCCAGCAGCGTTAGCCCAGAATGGTATGGGACCCAGTACTTC; J gene: TRBJ2-5; D gene: NA; clone size: many; V gene: TRBV9
CDR3 protein: CASSYGGGGTDTQYF; CDR3 DNA: TGTGCCAGCAGTTACGGGGGTGGAGGCACAGATACGCAGTATTTT; J gene: TRBJ2-3; D gene: NA; clone size: NA; V gene: TRBV6-5
CDR3 protein: CASSENRRTEAFF; CDR3 DNA: TGTGCCAGCAGTGAAAATAGGCGGACTGAAGCTTTCTTT; J gene: TRBJ1-1; D gene: NA; clone size: NA; V gene: TRBV6-1
CDR3 protein: CASSLGTRTNEQFF; CDR3 DNA: TGTGCCAGCAGCTTAGGGACTAGAACCAATGAGCAGTTCTTC; J gene: TRBJ2-1; D gene: TRBD2; clone size: once; V gene: TRBV7-2
CDR3 protein: CASSEADWYGYTF; CDR3 DNA: TGTGCCAGCAGTGAAGCAGATTGGTATGGCTACACCTTC; J gene: TRBJ1-2; D gene: NA; clone size: NA; V gene: TRBV2
CDR3 protein: CASSLQPVGGRAQYF; CDR3 DNA: TGTGCCAGCAGCCTCCAGCCCGTGGGAGGACGTGCGCAGTATTTT; J gene: TRBJ2-3; D gene: NA; clone size: many; V gene: TRBV7-2
CDR3 protein: CASSAGPKSNQPQHF; CDR3 DNA: TGTGCCAGCAGTGCAGGCCCCAAGAGCAATCAGCCCCAGCATTTT; J gene: TRBJ1-5; D gene: NA; clone size: few; V gene: TRBV2
CDR3 protein: CASSSATGELFF; CDR3 DNA: TGTGCCAGCAGTTCAGCCACCGGGGAGCTGTTTTTT; J gene: TRBJ2-2; D gene: NA; clone size: NA; V gene: TRBV27
CDR3 protein: CATGQDRPPNEQYF; CDR3 DNA: TGTGCCACCGGACAAGACAGGCCCCCCAACGAGCAGTACTTC; J gene: TRBJ2-7; D gene: NA; clone size: NA; V gene: TRBV15
CDR3 protein: CASSLGQGAGELFF; CDR3 DNA: TGTGCTAGCAGCCTCGGACAGGGAGCCGGGGAGCTGTTTTTT; J gene: TRBJ2-2; D gene: TRBD1; clone size: NA; V gene: TRBV7-7
CDR3 protein: CAWRGQRGTTNEKLFF; CDR3 DNA: TGTGCCTGGAGGGGGCAAAGGGGAACAACTAATGAAAAACTGTTTTTT; J gene: TRBJ1-4; D gene: NA; clone size: NA; V gene: TRBV30
CDR3 protein: CASSARITDTQYF; CDR3 DNA: TGTGCCAGCAGCGCGAGAATAACGGATACGCAGTATTTT; J gene: TRBJ2-3; D gene: NA; clone size: NA; V gene: TRBV7-8
CDR3 protein: CATFMQGSYGYTF; CDR3 DNA: TGTGCCACCTTTATGCAGGGTTCCTATGGCTACACCTTC; J gene: TRBJ1-2; D gene: NA; clone size: NA; V gene: TRBV5-4
CDR3 protein: CSSTAYGYTF; CDR3 DNA: TGCAGTTCGACGGCGTATGGCTACACCTTC; J gene: TRBJ1-2; D gene: NA; clone size: NA; V gene: TRBV20-1